Each of the 8 T cell receptor beta chains below was sequenced from the same sample in a study of T cell changes during pregnancy in multiple sclerosis (dated by TCRdb to the late 2010s). Library prep was done by the immunoSEQ multiplex PCR assay. In its TCRdb copy, this immuneACCESS table keeps in-frame sequences only and misses some clones. Where compared with another copy, unresolved V genes explain less than half of these, and the others have no known cause. This sample has tens of thousands of clones in its table, and about 88% of those were observed once. 3% to 3.5% of the sample comes from the top ten. The sample consisted of peripheral blood, taken in the first trimester of pregnancy. The receptors here all came from a female donor in good health, enrolled as a control in a pregnancy study.

The genes are TRBV5-6 and TRBJ1-1; no clear D. Trimming pared 4 bases from V and 2 bases from J, leaving 9 bases between. The CDR3 has 13 amino acids. Germline V gene data show CDR1 as SGHDT and CDR2 as YYEEEE. The CDR3 spells CASSDPINTEAFF. CDR3 nucleotides: TGTGCCAGCAGCGATCCTATTAACACTGAAGCTTTCTTT.

The chain employs TRBV5-4 and TRBJ1-5; 9 bases line up with TRBD1. The CDR3 is 13 residues long. Germline-derived CDR1 and CDR2 are SGHNT and YYREEE (reference sequence). V trimming: 4 bases; J trimming: 7 bases; junction bases outside the gene matches: 3. CDR3: CASSRQGDQPQHF. The DNA of the CDR3 is TGTGCCAGCAGCCGACAGGGGGACCAGCCCCAGCATTTT.

The V call is TRBV6-5, the J call TRBJ2-1; D is possibly TRBD2 (6 bases). The length of the CDR3 is 14 residues. Germline CDR1 and CDR2: MNHEY and SVGAGI. Trimming stripped 2 bases from V and 4 bases from J, with 9 bases between. The CDR3 loop reads CASSYGGLYNEQFF. As DNA, the CDR3 is TGTGCCAGCAGTTACGGAGGGTTGTACAATGAGCAGTTCTTC.

By share, this clone counts as medium-sized. The V call is TRBV6-5, the J call TRBJ1-2; maybe TRBD1 (6 bases). CDR1 is MNHEY and CDR2 is SVGAGI in the germline V gene. V lost 6 bases, J lost 7 bases, and 21 bases lay in between. This CDR3 spans 15 amino acids. The CDR3 region is CASRPGDVHTGGYTF. DNA for the CDR3: TGTGCCAGCAGGCCAGGGGATGTTCATACGGGTGGCTACACCTTC.

The gene calls are TRBV10-3 and TRBJ1-1, with D tentatively TRBD1 (6 bases). Trimming pared 6 bases from V and 1 base from J, leaving 9 bases between. The CDR3 sequence is 13 residues long. The V gene's germline CDR1 is ENHRY and CDR2 SYGVKD. CDR3: CAISADRNTEAFF. As DNA, the CDR3 is TGTGCCATCAGCGCGGACAGGAACACTGAAGCTTTCTTT.

The CDR3 sequence: CASSLGQGGQPQHF. The CDR3 nucleotides are TGTGCCAGCAGCTTAGGACAGGGGGGACAGCCCCAGCATTTT. The chain carries TRBV5-4 and TRBJ1-5; 10 nucleotides agree with TRBD1. The CDR3 extends over 14 amino acids. Germline assignment: CDR1 SGHNT and CDR2 YYREEE (reference sequence). The J segment lost 7 bases and the V segment lost 2 bases, leaving 3 bases of the junction unmatched. Together with reference TRBV5-4 and TRBJ1-5, the CDR3 gives the full variable domain: ETGVTQSPTHLIKTRGQQVTLRCSSQSGHNTVSWYQQALGQGPQFIFQYYREEENGRGNFPPRFSGLQFPNYSSELNVNALELDDSALYLCASSLGQGGQPQHFGDGTRLSIL.

The V gene is TRBV7-2, the J gene TRBJ1-2, with TRBD1 as a possible D gene (6 bases). Trimming removed 5 bases from V and 1 base from J, with 11 bases in between. Germline V gives CDR1 SGHTA, CDR2 FQGNSA. CDR3 length: 14 residues. CDR3 coding DNA: TGTGCCAGCAGCCGGGACAACCTTAACTATGGCTACACCTTC. Translating gives CASSRDNLNYGYTF.

V and J are TRBV6-5 and TRBJ2-1; weak D call: TRBD2 (7 bases). The CDR3 loop spans 15 amino acids. From germline, CDR1 is MNHEY and CDR2 SVGAGI. V shed 5 bases and J shed 6 bases, with 17 bases lying between them. CDR3 DNA sequence: TGTGCCAGCAGTCCCGGACTAGGGGGGATCAATGAGCAGTTCTTC. This codes for CASSPGLGGINEQFF.